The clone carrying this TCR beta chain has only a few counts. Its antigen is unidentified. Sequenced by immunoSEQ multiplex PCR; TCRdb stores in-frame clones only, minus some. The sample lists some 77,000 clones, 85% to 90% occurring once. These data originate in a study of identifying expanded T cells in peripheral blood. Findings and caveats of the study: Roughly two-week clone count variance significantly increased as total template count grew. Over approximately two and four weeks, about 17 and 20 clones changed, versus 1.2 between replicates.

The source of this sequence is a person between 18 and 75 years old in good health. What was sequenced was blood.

In nucleotides, the CDR3 is TGTGCCAGCAGCTTAGGCGGTAACACCGGGGAGCTGTTTTTT. Its translation is CASSLGGNTGELFF. The chain links TRBV13 to TRBJ2-2; D gene uncertain. CDR1 is PRHDT, CDR2 FYEKMQ, per germline (reference sequence). V lost 0 bases and J 2 bases, leaving 4 bases between the germline ends. This CDR3 has 14 residues. The full variable domain, its missing parts supplied by reference TRBV13 and TRBJ2-2, is AAGVIQSPRHLIKEKRETATLKCYPIPRHDTVYWYQQGPGQDPQFLISFYEKMQSDKGSIPDRFSAQQFSDYHSELNMSSLELGDSALYFCASSLGGNTGELFFGEGSRLTVL.